The clone carrying this T cell receptor beta chain has at least ten counts. What it recognizes is unknown. This sample is part of a study of Graves' ophthalmopathy and Graves' hyperthyroidism. Study results and limitations: The authors also found most expanded thyroid clonotypes above 0.001 frequency in blood.

For donors with ophthalmopathy, the disease showed moderate-to-severe activity, reached CAS ≥3 and NOSPECS ≥4, and had lasted under 3 months. Scientists amplified the TCR beta CDR3 regions from RNA transcripts. The workflow started with a first-round RT-PCR run with HTBI primers and then moved on to a second-round multiplex PCR. TCRdb used MiXCR to reprocess the multiplex PCR reads, holding one entry per CDR3 protein. The sample consists of 200,000 to 250,000 distinct CDR3 sequences, 20% to 25% of them appearing once. V lost 1 base, J lost 3 bases, and 9 bases lay in between. Germline values: CDR1 LGHNT, CDR2 FRNRAP. This CDR3 has 14 amino acids.

This TCR derives from a woman aged 50 to 65 with Graves' ophthalmopathy. The chain employs TRBV12-5 and TRBJ1-1; a possible D gene is TRBD1 (6 bases). Sequencing was performed on peripheral blood. As DNA, the CDR3 is TGTGCTAGTGGTTTGGGCGGACAGTACACTGAAGCTTTCTTT. Amino acids: CASGLGGQYTEAFF.